Sequencing of this T cell receptor (beta chain) was carried out in a study of CD8+CD57+ T cells in acquired aplastic anemia. Study-wide context: Sorted CD4+ and CD8+ cell DNA averaged about 3.5 ug. Study observations and caveats: There were 25 to 35 CD8+ CDR3 sequences that occurred in both patients and controls.

Both TCR beta VDJ combination and CDR3 sequence profiling were carried out. Genomic DNA was the template for this profiling. TCRdb called the reads again in MiXCR, with one record for every CDR3 protein. In the table there are about 160,000 distinct CDR3 sequences, roughly 40% of which are singletons. Deletions cut 0 bases from V and 1 base from J, with 7 bases between. The CDR3 covers 14 residues. Germline loops: CDR1 GTSNPN, CDR2 SVGIG (reference sequence). Only a few counts were recorded for this clonotype. As yet, its antigen is unknown. Specimen: sorted CD4+, CD8+, or CD8+CD57+ T cells (not recorded which) from PBMCs. This TCR was sampled from a human donor in good health. The chain carries TRBV30 and TRBJ2-4; weak D call: TRBD1 (5 bases). The CDR3 DNA reads as TGTGCCTGGAGTGTAAAGGGGGCCAAAAACATTCAGTACTTC. Translation: CAWSVKGAKNIQYF.